The clone carrying this TCR beta chain was found many times. The antigen remains undetermined. V was clipped by 4 bases and J by 0 bases, with 16 bases between them. The CDR3 totals 16 residues. CDR1 is DFQATT, CDR2 SNEGSKA, per germline (reference sequence). The sample comes from a study of T-cell memory formation after mild COVID-19. Study-level findings and limits: Memory sampled before infection contained some responding clones, suggesting cross-reactive memory joined.

A 5'RACE reaction primed in the constant segment made cDNA libraries of TCR alpha and TCR beta, and these carried sample barcodes and UMIs. TCRdb called the 5' RACE reads again in MiXCR, with one record for every CDR3 protein. The sample comprises 470,000 or so distinct CDR3 sequences, around 20% of which are singletons, and approximately 8.1% rests with the top ten. The material sequenced was PBMCs or a T cell subset sorted from them (not recorded which). The sequence was obtained from an adult woman who had mild COVID-19 (a few samples of this study predate the infection). Cell type and time point are not known. This chain uses TRBV20-1 with TRBJ1-5, with no clear D. CDR3 bases: TGCAGTGCTATATGGCGGCCTGGATATAGCAATCAGCCCCAGCATTTT. Protein sequence: CSAIWRPGYSNQPQHF.